Listed below are T cell receptor beta chains from one sample, sequenced in a study of T cell responses to AZD1222 COVID-19 vaccine. Assay used: immunoSEQ multiplex PCR; TCRdb lists only in-frame clones, some missing. The sample holds about 140,000 clones; around nine tenths are singletons and the top ten take about 4%. The material sequenced was peripheral blood, taken 28 days after the second AZD1222 dose. All receptors derive from an adult who received the AZD1222 COVID-19 vaccine. Each CDR3 is given with its conserved first and last residue. D genes are given only for firm matches. Size tells how often a clone was seen (once, few, many) or the class of an expanded clone, and some rows leave it out.

j_gene | abundance | v_gene | d_gene | CDR3aa | CDR3nt
TRBJ2-5 | . | TRBV5-1 | TRBD1 | CASSLDRGRETQYF | TGCGCCAGCAGCTTGGACAGGGGGCGGGAGACCCAGTACTTC
TRBJ2-1 | once | TRBV20-1 | . | CSASVGWDNEQFF | TGCAGTGCTAGTGTGGGTTGGGACAATGAGCAGTTCTTC
TRBJ1-5 | . | TRBV28 | . | CASSFLGYNQPQHF | TGTGCCAGCAGTTTTCTGGGTTACAATCAGCCCCAGCATTTT
TRBJ2-7 | once | TRBV6-5 | . | CASSLTGYEQYF | TGTGCCAGCAGCCTGACAGGATACGAGCAGTACTTC
TRBJ1-2 | . | TRBV2 | . | CASSRGYGYTF | TGTGCCAGCAGTCGAGGGTATGGCTACACCTTC
TRBJ2-3 | . | TRBV7-2 | TRBD2 | CASSGTSGVVGTQYF | TGTGCCAGCAGCGGAACTAGCGGGGTGGTAGGTACGCAGTATTTT
TRBJ1-4 | . | TRBV7-9 | . | CASNNQEKLFF | TGTGCCAGCAACAACCAGGAAAAACTGTTTTTT
TRBJ1-2 | once | TRBV28 | . | CASSSHTGHLDPREGYTF | TGTGCCAGCAGTTCACATACCGGGCACCTAGATCCGCGGGAGGGCTACACCTTC
TRBJ2-1 | few | TRBV7-2 | TRBD2 | CASRPRLAGPYNEQFF | TGTGCCAGCAGACCCCGACTAGCGGGCCCCTACAATGAGCAGTTCTTC
TRBJ1-1 | few | TRBV10-3 | TRBD1 | CAIGGLGTEAFF | TGTGCCATAGGGGGCTTGGGCACTGAAGCTTTCTTT
TRBJ1-1 | . | TRBV7-6 | . | CASSLDGRTEAFF | TGTGCCAGCAGCTTAGACGGGCGCACTGAAGCTTTCTTT
TRBJ1-2 | . | TRBV29-1 | . | CSAAPIRNGYTF | TGCAGCGCGGCTCCTATTAGAAATGGCTACACCTTC
TRBJ1-4 | . | TRBV7-2 | TRBD1 | CASSLDREGKLFF | TGTGCCAGCAGCCTCGACAGGGAGGGCAAACTGTTTTTT
TRBJ2-2 | . | TRBV2 | . | CASSARTNTGELFF | TGTGCCAGCAGTGCACGAACCAACACCGGGGAGCTGTTTTTT
TRBJ1-1 | . | TRBV6-6 | . | CASSPGFEAFF | TGTGCCAGCAGTCCAGGGTTTGAAGCTTTCTTT
TRBJ2-3 | . | TRBV2 | TRBD2 | CASRDRGSGADTQYF | TGTGCCAGCAGAGATCGCGGGAGTGGGGCAGATACGCAGTATTTT
TRBJ2-7 | . | TRBV6-5 | . | CATEEAEYEQYF | TGTGCCACGGAGGAAGCGGAATACGAGCAGTACTTC
TRBJ1-6 | . | TRBV28 | TRBD1 | CASSLAGTGDSPLHF | TGTGCCAGCAGTTTAGCCGGGACAGGGGATTCACCCCTCCACTTT
TRBJ2-1 | . | TRBV9 | TRBD1 | CAPRDRVDNEQFF | TGTGCCCCCAGAGACAGGGTCGACAATGAGCAGTTCTTC
TRBJ1-5 | . | TRBV7-9 | . | CASSQGGANGNQPQHF | TGTGCCAGCAGCCAAGGAGGGGCTAACGGCAATCAGCCCCAGCATTTT
TRBJ1-1 | . | TRBV19 | TRBD1 | CASSIGRDRSLNTEAFF | TGTGCCAGTAGTATTGGGCGGGACAGAAGTTTGAACACTGAAGCTTTCTTT
TRBJ1-2 | . | TRBV6-5 | . | CASSSQVWRGYTF | TGTGCCAGCAGTTCTCAGGTGTGGAGAGGCTACACCTTC
TRBJ1-2 | . | TRBV5-4 | TRBD1 | CASSLDLGQGANGYTF | TGTGCCAGCAGCTTGGATCTGGGACAGGGGGCCAATGGCTACACCTTC
TRBJ2-3 | . | TRBV5-8 | . | CASNPSRMGDTQYF | TGTGCCAGCAACCCCAGCAGGATGGGAGATACGCAGTATTTT
TRBJ2-1 | once | TRBV9 | . | CASSSSPSQQFF | TGTGCCAGCAGCTCCAGTCCCTCCCAGCAGTTCTTC
TRBJ2-5 | . | TRBV7-2 | TRBD2 | CASSKGLAPPQETQYF | TGTGCCAGCAGCAAGGGACTAGCCCCCCCTCAAGAGACCCAGTACTTC
TRBJ1-6 | . | TRBV12-3/TRBV12-4 | . | CASSGRGSPLHF | TGTGCCAGCAGTGGTAGGGGTTCACCCCTCCACTTT
TRBJ1-2 | few | TRBV7-2 | TRBD1 | CASSSAGTGGNGYTF | TGTGCCAGCAGCTCAGCCGGGACAGGGGGAAATGGCTACACCTTC
TRBJ1-3 | . | TRBV5-5 | TRBD1 | CASSLTIGTGRGNTIYF | TGTGCCAGCAGCTTGACTATCGGGACAGGGAGAGGAAACACCATATATTTT
TRBJ1-2 | . | TRBV28 | TRBD1 | CASSSDREGPNYGYTF | TGTGCCAGCAGCTCGGACAGGGAGGGCCCTAACTATGGCTACACCTTC
TRBJ2-7 | . | TRBV18 | . | CASSTGRTYEQYF | TGTGCCAGCTCAACGGGACGGACCTACGAGCAGTACTTC
TRBJ1-5 | . | TRBV18 | . | CASSPRGGNQPQHF | TGTGCCAGCTCACCGAGGGGGGGCAATCAGCCCCAGCATTTT
TRBJ1-5 | . | TRBV9 | . | CASSVGGGGQPQHF | TGTGCCAGCAGCGTAGGTGGAGGGGGTCAGCCCCAGCATTTT
TRBJ2-3 | . | TRBV12-5 | . | CASGSGEPTDTQYF | TGTGCTAGTGGTTCAGGAGAGCCCACAGATACGCAGTATTTT
TRBJ2-3 | . | TRBV5-4 | . | CASSLEPGTDTQYF | TGTGCCAGCAGCTTGGAGCCCGGGACAGATACGCAGTATTTT
TRBJ2-7 | . | TRBV4-3 | . | CASSQDVWRGDYEQYF | TGCGCCAGCAGCCAAGATGTTTGGAGGGGGGACTACGAGCAGTACTTC
TRBJ2-7 | . | TRBV18 | TRBD1 | CASSPRTGEDEQYF | TGTGCCAGCTCACCACGGACAGGGGAGGACGAGCAGTACTTC
TRBJ1-5 | . | TRBV7-6 | TRBD1 | CASSLTPTYRDRGNQPQHF | TGTGCCAGCAGCTTAACCCCCACCTACCGGGACAGGGGGAATCAGCCCCAGCATTTT
TRBJ2-5 | few | TRBV19 | TRBD1 | CASSPIVQGGVQYF | TGTGCCAGTAGTCCCATTGTACAGGGGGGTGTCCAGTACTTC
TRBJ2-2 | . | TRBV5-4 | . | CASSHDTHSGTNTGELFF | TGTGCCAGCAGTCACGATACCCATAGCGGAACGAACACCGGGGAGCTGTTTTTT
TRBJ2-7 | . | TRBV27 | TRBD1 | CASREGQGSYYYEQYF | TGTGCCAGCAGAGAAGGACAGGGGTCTTATTACTACGAGCAGTACTTC